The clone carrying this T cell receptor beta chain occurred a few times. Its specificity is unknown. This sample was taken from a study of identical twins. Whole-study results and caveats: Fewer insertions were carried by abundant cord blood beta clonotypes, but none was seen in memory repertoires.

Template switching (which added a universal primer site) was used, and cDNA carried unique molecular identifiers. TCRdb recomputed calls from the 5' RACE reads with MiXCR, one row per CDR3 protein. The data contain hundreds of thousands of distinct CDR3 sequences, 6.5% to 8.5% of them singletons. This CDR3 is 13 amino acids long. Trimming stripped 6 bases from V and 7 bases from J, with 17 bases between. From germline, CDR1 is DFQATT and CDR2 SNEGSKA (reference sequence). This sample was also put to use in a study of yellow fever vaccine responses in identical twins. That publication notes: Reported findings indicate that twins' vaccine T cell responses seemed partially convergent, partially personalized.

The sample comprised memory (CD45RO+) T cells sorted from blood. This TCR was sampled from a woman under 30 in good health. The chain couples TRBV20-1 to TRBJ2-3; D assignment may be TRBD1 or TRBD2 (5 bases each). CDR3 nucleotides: TGCAGTGCCCAGGATGGGGGATTAAATACGCAGTATTTT. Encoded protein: CSAQDGGLNTQYF.